The rows below give T cell receptor beta chains drawn from one sample of a study of Ad26.COV2.S vaccination and SARS-CoV-2 variants. Only in-frame clones appear in the TCRdb table, and some are missing; sequencing was by immunoSEQ multiplex PCR. The sample holds 300,000 to 400,000 clones, roughly 90% seen once. This sample comprised peripheral blood, obtained in a trial of Ad26.COV2.S vaccine versus placebo. The receptors were gathered from a person aged 18-65 years who received the Ad26.COV2.S COVID-19 vaccine or a placebo. Both conserved end residues are part of each CDR3. Each record gives: D gene, clone size, V gene, J gene, CDR3 DNA, CDR3 protein. A D gene is named only where the DNA matches it firmly. Not all rows give a size; the values are once, few, many and, for expanded clones, a class.

NA,NA,TRBV28,TRBJ1-5,TGTGCCAGCATGGACAATCAGCCCCAGCATTTT,CASMDNQPQHF
NA,NA,TRBV6-5,TRBJ1-6,TGTGCCAGCGGTCCAAATTCACCCCTCCACTTT,CASGPNSPLHF
NA,NA,TRBV11-3,TRBJ1-5,TGTGCCAGCAGCTTAGATATGTCCCAGTCAGGGAACAATCAGCCCCAGCATTTT,CASSLDMSQSGNNQPQHF
TRBD1,NA,TRBV28,TRBJ1-1,TGTGCCAGCAGGACACAGGGGGCTGGGACTGAAGCTTTCTTT,CASRTQGAGTEAFF
NA,NA,TRBV10-1,TRBJ2-5,TGCGCCAGCAGTGAGGGGGCCCGGGGGACCCAGTACTTC,CASSEGARGTQYF
NA,NA,TRBV6-5,TRBJ1-1,TGTGCCAGCAGCTCTGGGGGCGAGATGAACACTGAAGCTTTCTTT,CASSSGGEMNTEAFF
TRBD1,NA,TRBV2,TRBJ1-1,TGTGCCAGCAGTGTTGCAGGGGGCCTTTTGTTGACTGAAGCTTTCTTT,CASSVAGGLLLTEAFF
TRBD2,NA,TRBV10-1,TRBJ2-7,TGCGCCAGCAGTGAGAGGAGCGGGAGGTCCTACGAGCAGTACTTC,CASSERSGRSYEQYF
NA,once,TRBV5-1,TRBJ2-5,TGCGCCAGCAGCTTGGTTGGGAACCAAGAGACCCAGTACTTC,CASSLVGNQETQYF
NA,NA,TRBV28,TRBJ2-1,TGTGCCAGCGCCCTCAGACAGGAGAGATACAATGAGCAGTTCTTC,CASALRQERYNEQFF
NA,NA,TRBV27,TRBJ1-1,TGTGCCAGCAGTACAAGATCCGGGAGGAAAGCTTTCTTT,CASSTRSGRKAFF
NA,NA,TRBV7-9,TRBJ2-1,TGTGCCAGCAGCGAACGGCAGGGTGAGGGCAATGAGCAGTTCTTC,CASSERQGEGNEQFF
TRBD1,NA,TRBV2,TRBJ1-2,TGTGCCAGCGGACCGGGACAGAACTATGGCTACACCTTC,CASGPGQNYGYTF
NA,NA,TRBV28,TRBJ1-3,TGTGCCAGCAGCCCCCCAGACCTCTCTGGAAACACCATATATTTT,CASSPPDLSGNTIYF
NA,NA,TRBV7-2,TRBJ1-2,TGTGCCAGCAGCTTAGAAGGGGGTACTCTTGATGGCTACACCTTC,CASSLEGGTLDGYTF
NA,few,TRBV29-1,TRBJ1-5,TGCAGCGTTGCTCATAGCAATCAGCCCCAGCATTTT,CSVAHSNQPQHF
NA,NA,TRBV27,TRBJ2-7,TGTGCCAGCAGTTTGATGGTCGGTGGGGAGCAGTACTTC,CASSLMVGGEQYF